This T cell receptor beta chain was documented in a study of T cell clusters in autoimmune cytopenias (dated by TCRdb to about 2019). Study-wide context: TRB sequencing reached a median depth of roughly 50,000 reads per sample and yielded a median of approximately 2,400 distinct TRB clonotypes per sample. In autoimmune cytopenia patients, peripheral blood TRB and IGH repertoires were sequenced during active disease and over treatment follow-up, together with healthy, CLL and autoimmune hepatitis controls. The study aimed to test whether autoimmune cytopenia patients carry a disease-specific immune repertoire signature usable as a blood-based biomarker. The paper's findings and limits, for the study overall: TRB repertoire shifts, with less even repertoires observed in secondary cytopenia and CLL, were mostly attributed to lymphoma bias rather than autoimmunity. The T cell clusters were defined only in silico, and the functional role of the clusters still needed to be validated experimentally. GLIPH suggested that primary autoimmune cytopenia patients lacked physiological T cell clusters: 51 clusters were exclusive to healthy donors versus 15 to 20 exclusive to patients. Healthy donors had almost three times as many exclusive TRB clusters as active autoimmune hepatitis patients, a finding consistent with an autoimmunity-wide signature. In the comparison of secondary cytopenia with CLL, the cluster-lack signature was not observed, apparently because the dominant lymphoma-associated repertoire masked the signature.

TRB rearrangements were amplified by multiplex PCR using a touch-down protocol with TRB-A and TRB-B primer pools mixed in one tube. Illumina adapters and sample indices were added to the amplicons through two consecutive PCR reactions using Phusion HS II polymerase. After gel purification with the NucleoSpin Gel and PCR Clean-up kit, the amplicons were quantified by Qubit and checked for quality on an Agilent 2100 Bioanalyzer. Libraries were sequenced on an Illumina MiSeq using 600-cycle, single-indexed, paired-end runs. The authors processed their data as follows. Alignment and assembly of TRB reads were performed with MiXCR version 2.1.12 and the default MiXCR reference library. Each unique CDR3 nucleotide sequence defined a clone, and only productive sequences with at least two reads were analysed. To assess repertoire diversity, an R script computed alpha-parameterized diversity profiles (alpha 0 to 5), which included the Shannon (alpha 1) and Simpson (alpha 2) indices. Combinatorial TRB VJ usage was calculated with the tcR package and was compared between cohorts by principal component analysis performed with ade4. GLIPH clustering of TCRbeta CDR3s was carried out on cohort pairs matched by age and read depth, and cluster frequencies were compared by Wilcoxon test. TCRdb reanalyzed the reads, keeping one entry per CDR3 protein sequence and omitting DNA. It is TCRdb's table, rather than the study itself, that gives the V and J calls and clone size. The table for this sample shows 7,000 to 9,500 distinct CDR3 sequences. Of the sample, about a fifth falls within the top ten clones.

Remarks on this clonotype: Its cognate antigen has yet to be identified.

For each sample, TRB amplification used about 0.25 ug of peripheral blood genomic DNA, equal to approximately 37,500 genome equivalents. Including cysteine and phenylalanine, the CDR3 has 16 amino acids. No DNA sequence was recorded. The germline V gene (reference sequence) yields SGHKS for CDR1 and YYEKEE for CDR2. Sample: peripheral blood. This sequence was found in a human donor with an autoimmune cytopenia or autoimmune hepatitis (not recorded which). The chain is made from TRBV5-5 and TRBJ2-5; the D call from TCRdb, TRBD2, cannot be confirmed without DNA. CDR3 region: CASSPGLAGGRETQYF.